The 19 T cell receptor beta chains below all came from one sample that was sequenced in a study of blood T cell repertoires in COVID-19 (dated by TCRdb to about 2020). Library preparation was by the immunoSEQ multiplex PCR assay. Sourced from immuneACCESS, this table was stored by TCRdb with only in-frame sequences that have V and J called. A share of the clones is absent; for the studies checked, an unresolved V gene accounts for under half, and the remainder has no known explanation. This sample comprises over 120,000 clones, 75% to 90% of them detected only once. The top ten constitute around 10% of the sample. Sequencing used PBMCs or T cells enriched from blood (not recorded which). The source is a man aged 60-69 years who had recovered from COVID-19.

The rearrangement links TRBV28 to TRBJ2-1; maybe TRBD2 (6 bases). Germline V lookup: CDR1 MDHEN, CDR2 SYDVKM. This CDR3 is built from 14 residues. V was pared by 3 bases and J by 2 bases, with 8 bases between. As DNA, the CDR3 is TGTGCCAGCAGTTTGGCGGGACCCTACAATGAGCAGTTCTTC. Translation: CASSLAGPYNEQFF.

This CDR3 is CASSEGAAPVQYF. CDR3 coding DNA: TGTGCCAGCAGTGAGGGGGCGGCGCCTGTTCAGTACTTC. V and J are TRBV6-1 and TRBJ2-4, with D perhaps TRBD1 (6 bases). CDR3 length: 13 amino acids. The germline V gene has CDR1 MNHNS and CDR2 SASEGT. V lost 3 bases to trimming and J lost 11 bases, with 14 bases between them.

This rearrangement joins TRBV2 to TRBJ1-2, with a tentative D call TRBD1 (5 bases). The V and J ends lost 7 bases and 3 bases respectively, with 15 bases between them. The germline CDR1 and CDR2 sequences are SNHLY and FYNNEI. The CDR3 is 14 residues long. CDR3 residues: CASTAGRVDYGYTF. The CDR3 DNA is TGTGCCAGCACCGCAGGCAGGGTGGACTATGGCTACACCTTC. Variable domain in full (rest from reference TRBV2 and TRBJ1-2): EPEVTQTPSHQVTQMGQEVILRCVPISNHLYFYWYRQILGQKVEFLVSFYNNEISEKSEIFDDQFSVERPDGSNFTLKIRSTKLEDSAMYFCASTAGRVDYGYTFGSGTRLTVV.

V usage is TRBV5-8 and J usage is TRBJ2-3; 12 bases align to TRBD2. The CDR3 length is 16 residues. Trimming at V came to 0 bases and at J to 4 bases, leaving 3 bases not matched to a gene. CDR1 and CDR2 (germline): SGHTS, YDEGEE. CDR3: CASSLGLAGAADTQYF. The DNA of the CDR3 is TGTGCCAGCAGCTTGGGACTAGCGGGAGCGGCAGATACGCAGTATTTT.

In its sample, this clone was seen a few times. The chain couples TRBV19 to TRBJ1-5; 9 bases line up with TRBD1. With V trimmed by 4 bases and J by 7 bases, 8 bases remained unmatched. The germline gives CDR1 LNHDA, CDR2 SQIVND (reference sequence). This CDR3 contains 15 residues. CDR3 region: CASSTGQGLGQPQHF. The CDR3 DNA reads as TGTGCCAGTAGTACCGGACAGGGGCTGGGGCAGCCCCAGCATTTT.

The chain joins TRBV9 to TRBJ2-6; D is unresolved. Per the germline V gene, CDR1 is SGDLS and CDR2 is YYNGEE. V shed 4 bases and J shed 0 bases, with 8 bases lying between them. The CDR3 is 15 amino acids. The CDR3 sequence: CASSHRGSGANVLTF. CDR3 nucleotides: TGTGCCAGCAGCCATAGAGGCTCTGGGGCCAACGTCCTGACTTTC. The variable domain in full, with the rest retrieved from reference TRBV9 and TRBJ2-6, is DSGVTQTPKHLITATGQRVTLRCSPRSGDLSVYWYQQSLDQGLQFLIQYYNGEERAKGNILERFSAQQFPDLHSELNLSSLELGDSALYFCASSHRGSGANVLTFGAGSRLTVL.

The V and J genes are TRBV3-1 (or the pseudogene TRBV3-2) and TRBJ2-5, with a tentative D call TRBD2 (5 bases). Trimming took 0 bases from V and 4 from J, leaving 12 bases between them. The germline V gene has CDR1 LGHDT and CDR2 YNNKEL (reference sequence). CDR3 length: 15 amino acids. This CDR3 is CASSQDRLAGETQYF. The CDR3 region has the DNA TGTGCCAGCAGCCAAGATAGGTTGGCGGGAGAGACCCAGTACTTC.

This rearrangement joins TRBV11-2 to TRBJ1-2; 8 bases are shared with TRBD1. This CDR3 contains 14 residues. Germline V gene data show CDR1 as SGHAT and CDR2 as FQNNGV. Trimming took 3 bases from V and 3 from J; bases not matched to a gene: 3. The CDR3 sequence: CASSFHRGDYGYTF. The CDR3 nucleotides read TGTGCCAGCAGCTTCCACAGGGGGGACTATGGCTACACCTTC.

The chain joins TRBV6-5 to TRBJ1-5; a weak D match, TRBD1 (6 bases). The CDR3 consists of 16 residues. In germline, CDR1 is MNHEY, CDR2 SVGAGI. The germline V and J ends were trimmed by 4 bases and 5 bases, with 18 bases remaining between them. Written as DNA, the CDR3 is TGTGCCAGCAGTTTCCTTCCGACAGGTCCCGATCAGCCCCAGCATTTT. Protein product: CASSFLPTGPDQPQHF.

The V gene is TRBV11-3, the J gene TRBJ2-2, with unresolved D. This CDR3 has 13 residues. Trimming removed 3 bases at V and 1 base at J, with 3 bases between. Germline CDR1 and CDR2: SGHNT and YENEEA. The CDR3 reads CASSLRNTGELFF. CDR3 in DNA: TGTGCCAGCAGCTTGAGGAACACCGGGGAGCTGTTTTTT.

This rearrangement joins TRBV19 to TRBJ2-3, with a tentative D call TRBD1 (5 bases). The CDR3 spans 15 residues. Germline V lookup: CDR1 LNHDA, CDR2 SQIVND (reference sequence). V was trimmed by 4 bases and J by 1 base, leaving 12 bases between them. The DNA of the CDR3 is TGTGCCAGTAGTACCGCTGGGGCCGGCACAGATACGCAGTATTTT. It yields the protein CASSTAGAGTDTQYF.

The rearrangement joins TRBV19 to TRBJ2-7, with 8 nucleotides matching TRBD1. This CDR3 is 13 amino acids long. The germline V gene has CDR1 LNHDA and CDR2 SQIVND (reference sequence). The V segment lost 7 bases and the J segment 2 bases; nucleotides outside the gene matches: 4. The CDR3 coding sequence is TGTGCCAGTATATTGACAGGGGCCTACGAGCAGTACTTC. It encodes CASILTGAYEQYF.

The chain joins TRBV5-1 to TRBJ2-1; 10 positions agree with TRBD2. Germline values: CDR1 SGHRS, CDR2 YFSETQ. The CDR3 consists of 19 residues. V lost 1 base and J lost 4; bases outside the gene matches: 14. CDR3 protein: CASSLWSPSGGRDYNEQFF. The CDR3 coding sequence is TGCGCCAGCAGCTTGTGGAGTCCTAGCGGGGGCCGGGATTACAATGAGCAGTTCTTC.

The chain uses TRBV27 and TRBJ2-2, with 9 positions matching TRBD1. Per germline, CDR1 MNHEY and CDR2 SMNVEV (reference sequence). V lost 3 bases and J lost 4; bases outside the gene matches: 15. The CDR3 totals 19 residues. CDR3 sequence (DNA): TGTGCCAGCAGTTTTAGTAGGTCGGGGGGACAGGGAGTCACCGGGGAGCTGTTTTTT. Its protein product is CASSFSRSGGQGVTGELFF.

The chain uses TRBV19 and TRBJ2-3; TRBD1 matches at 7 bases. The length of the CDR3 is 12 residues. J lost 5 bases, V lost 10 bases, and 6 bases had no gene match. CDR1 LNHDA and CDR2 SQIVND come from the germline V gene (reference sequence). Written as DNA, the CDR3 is TGTGCCAACTTCGACAGGGTAGATACGCAGTATTTT. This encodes CANFDRVDTQYF.

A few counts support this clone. CDR3 nucleotide sequence: TGCGCCAGCAGCCACCCGGGACACCTCCCATTCCGGGCCTTGGGCTACACCTTC. Its translation: CASSHPGHLPFRALGYTF. The genes are TRBV4-1 and TRBJ1-2, with D perhaps TRBD1 (6 bases). Trimming stripped 3 bases from V and 8 bases from J, with 28 bases between. In germline, CDR1 is MGHRA, CDR2 YSYEKL. The CDR3 length is 18 residues.

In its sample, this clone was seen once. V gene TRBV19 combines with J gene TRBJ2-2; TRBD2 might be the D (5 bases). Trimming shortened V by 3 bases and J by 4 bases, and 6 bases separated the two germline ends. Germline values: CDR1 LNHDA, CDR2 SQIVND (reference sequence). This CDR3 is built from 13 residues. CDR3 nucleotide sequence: TGTGCCAGTAGTATCGGGGTCACCGGGGAGCTGTTTTTT. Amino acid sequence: CASSIGVTGELFF.

The CDR3 reads CASSETGGNTGELFF. CDR3 in DNA: TGTGCCAGCAGTGAGACAGGGGGGAACACCGGGGAGCTGTTTTTT. The chain combines TRBV2 with TRBJ2-2, with TRBD1 matching over 9 bases. J was trimmed by 1 base and V by 3 bases; bases with no gene match: 0. This CDR3 is 15 amino acids long. Germline CDR1 is SNHLY and CDR2 is FYNNEI.

The CDR3 bases are TGTGCCATCAAGGGACAGGGGAGAGAGCAGTACTTC. This encodes CAIKGQGREQYF. The rearrangement uses TRBV10-3 and TRBJ2-7, with 10 bases aligning to TRBD1. Per germline, CDR1 ENHRY and CDR2 SYGVKD. J gave up 7 bases and V 7 bases, and 4 bases lay outside the gene matches. This CDR3 is built from 12 residues.